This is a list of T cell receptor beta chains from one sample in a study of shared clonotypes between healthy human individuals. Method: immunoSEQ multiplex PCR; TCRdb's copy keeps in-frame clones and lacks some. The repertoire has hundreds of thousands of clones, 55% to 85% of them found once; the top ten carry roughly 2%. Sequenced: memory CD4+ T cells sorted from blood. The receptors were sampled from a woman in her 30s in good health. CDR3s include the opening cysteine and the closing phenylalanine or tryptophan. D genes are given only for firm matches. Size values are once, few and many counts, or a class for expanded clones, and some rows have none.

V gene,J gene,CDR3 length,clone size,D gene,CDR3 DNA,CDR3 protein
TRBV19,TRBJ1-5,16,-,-,TGTGCCAGTAGTCCCCGGACAGAGCCAGCGAGTCAGCCCCAGCATTTT,CASSPRTEPASQPQHF
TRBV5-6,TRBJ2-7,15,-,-,TGTGCCAGCAGCTTGTTGACGGGAGCGAGTTACGAGCAGTACTTC,CASSLLTGASYEQYF
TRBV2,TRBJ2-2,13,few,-,TGTGCCAGCAGGGGACAAGACACCGGGGAGCTGTTTTTT,CASRGQDTGELFF
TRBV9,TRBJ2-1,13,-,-,TGTGCCAGCAGCTATGGGGAATTCAGTGGGAAGTTCTTC,CASSYGEFSGKFF
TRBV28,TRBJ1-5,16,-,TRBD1,TGTGCCAGCAGGTCATCCGGGACAGGGAGCGATCAGCCCCAGCATTTT,CASRSSGTGSDQPQHF
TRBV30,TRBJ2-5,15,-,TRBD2,TGTGCCTGGAGTGGCAAAGCGGGAGATCGAGAGACCCAGTACTTC,CAWSGKAGDRETQYF
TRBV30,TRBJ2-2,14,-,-,TGTGCCTGGAGAAAGGGCTCGAACACCGGGGAGCTGTTTTTT,CAWRKGSNTGELFF
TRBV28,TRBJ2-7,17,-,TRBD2,TGTGCCAGCAGTTCAGAACGACTAGCGGGAGGGCGGTACGAGCAGTACTTC,CASSSERLAGGRYEQYF
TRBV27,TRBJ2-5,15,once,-,TGTGCCAGCAGCCGTTTCTCGGACATACAAGAGACCCAGTACTTC,CASSRFSDIQETQYF
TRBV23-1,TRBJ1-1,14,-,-,TGCGCCAGCAGTAAGCGACAGTGGAACACTGAAGCTTTCTTT,CASSKRQWNTEAFF
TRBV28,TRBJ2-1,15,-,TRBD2,TGTGCCAGCAGTCCCCTAGCGGGAGCAATCAATGAGCAGTTCTTC,CASSPLAGAINEQFF
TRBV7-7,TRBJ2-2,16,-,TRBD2,TGTGCCAGCAGCGCAAGGGAGCGGGGGCTCACCGGGGAGCTGTTTTTT,CASSARERGLTGELFF
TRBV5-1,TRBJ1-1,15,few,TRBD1,TGCGCCAGCAGCACCGGACAGGCTGGAGGCACTGAAGCTTTCTTT,CASSTGQAGGTEAFF